Ten or more counts support the clone carrying this TCR beta chain. The time point: patch test 1, 2 weeks after DPC sensitization. Indicated treatment: therapeutic diphenylcyclopropenone sensitization with weekly scalp DPC. Non-pregnant alopecia patients aged 18 to 70, suitable for DPC therapy. Extraction yielded total RNA from whole blood (unfractionated). The germline CDR1 and CDR2 sequences are SGHRS and YFSETQ. The CDR3 loop spans 15 amino acids. Trimming removed 6 bases from V and 2 bases from J, with 16 bases in between. This specimen comes from a study of human T cells and chemical hapten exposure. Overall study: Patients additionally received therapeutic doses of diphenylcyclopropenone on the scalp once a week, and this continued throughout the approximately 26-week study.

As the library was built, unique molecular identifiers were attached to individual cDNA molecules. TCRdb redid the calling of the RACE reads with MiXCR, one entry per CDR3 protein. The sample lists some 400,000 distinct CDR3 sequences, roughly 5% occurring once. V usage is TRBV5-1 and J usage is TRBJ2-3, with D possibly being TRBD1 (5 bases). The sequence came from a woman aged 45-59 years with alopecia areata. Some clones in this sample may be carry-over from other donors' samples. The specimen comprised whole blood, sampled in connection with sensitization to the hapten diphenylcyclopropenone (DPC). The CDR3 DNA follows: TGCGCCAGCACCCTAGGGGTCGACCTCACAGATACGCAGTATTTT. Its translation: CASTLGVDLTDTQYF.